This T cell receptor beta chain was sequenced during a study of spatial heterogeneity in lung cancer. Study-level background: Raw reads contained each unique TCR and UMI combination more than ten times on average.

The time point is: sample taken at primary tumor resection. Researchers sequenced whole RNA taken from tumor, nontumor lung or frozen PBMC without sorting. There were 70 to 80 donors, all of them untreated patients with early-stage non-small cell lung cancer. TCR cDNA molecules each had a unique molecular identifier. Via MiXCR, TCRdb re-called the 5' RACE reads, giving one row per CDR3 protein. The sample consists of 4,200 or so distinct CDR3 sequences, around 9.6% of them appearing once. Trimming took 6 bases from V and 1 from J, leaving 11 bases between them. This CDR3 region has 14 residues. The chain is built from TRBV12-3 or TRBV12-4 and TRBJ2-3, with a possible D match to TRBD1 (5 bases). The sequenced sample was PBMCs, obtained at surgery. This TCR was recovered from a male donor with early-stage non-small cell lung cancer. CDR3 protein: CASRTDTGTDTQYF. The CDR3 DNA reads as TGTGCCAGCAGGACGGACACGGGCACAGATACGCAGTATTTT.